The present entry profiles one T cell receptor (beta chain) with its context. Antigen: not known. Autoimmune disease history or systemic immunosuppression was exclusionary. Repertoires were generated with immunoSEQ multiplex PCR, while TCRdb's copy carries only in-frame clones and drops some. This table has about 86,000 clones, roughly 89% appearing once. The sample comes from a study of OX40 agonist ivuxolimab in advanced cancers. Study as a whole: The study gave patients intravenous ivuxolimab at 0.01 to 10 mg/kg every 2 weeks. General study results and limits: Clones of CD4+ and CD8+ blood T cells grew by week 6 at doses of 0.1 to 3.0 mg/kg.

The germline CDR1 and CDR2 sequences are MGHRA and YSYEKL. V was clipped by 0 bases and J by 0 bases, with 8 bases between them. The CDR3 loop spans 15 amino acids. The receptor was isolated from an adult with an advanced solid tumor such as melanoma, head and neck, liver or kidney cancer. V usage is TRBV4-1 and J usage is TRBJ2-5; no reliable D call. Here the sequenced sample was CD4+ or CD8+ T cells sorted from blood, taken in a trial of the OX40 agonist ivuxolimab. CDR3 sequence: CASSQDQQNQETQYF. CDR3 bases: TGCGCCAGCAGCCAAGATCAACAGAACCAAGAGACCCAGTACTTC.